This record covers a single T cell receptor beta chain. Its antigen is undetermined. The sample comes from a study of radiotherapy plus CTLA-4 blockade in lung cancer. Patients in the study, people with chemo-refractory metastatic non-small-cell lung cancer, received focal radiation plus ipilimumab CTLA-4 blockade. Clones were sequenced by immunoSEQ multiplex PCR, and TCRdb holds only the in-frame ones, with some missing. In the table there are 70,000 to 95,000 clones, about 85% of which are singletons. The study's findings and limits: Following radiotherapy plus ipilimumab, tumor-derived TCR clones expanded in the blood.

This receptor was identified in a human donor with non-small cell lung cancer that progressed on radiotherapy plus ipilimumab. Specimen: peripheral blood, collected from a patient treated with radiotherapy plus ipilimumab.

CDR3: CASSRDRDANQPQHF. The CDR3 coding sequence is TGTGCCAGCAGCCGTGACAGGGATGCTAATCAGCCCCAGCATTTT. J is TRBJ1-5 and V is TRBV4-2, with 7 bases fitting TRBD1. The CDR3 contains 15 residues. Germline CDR1 is LGHNA and CDR2 is YNFKEQ. J lost 4 bases, V lost 4 bases, and 7 bases had no gene match.